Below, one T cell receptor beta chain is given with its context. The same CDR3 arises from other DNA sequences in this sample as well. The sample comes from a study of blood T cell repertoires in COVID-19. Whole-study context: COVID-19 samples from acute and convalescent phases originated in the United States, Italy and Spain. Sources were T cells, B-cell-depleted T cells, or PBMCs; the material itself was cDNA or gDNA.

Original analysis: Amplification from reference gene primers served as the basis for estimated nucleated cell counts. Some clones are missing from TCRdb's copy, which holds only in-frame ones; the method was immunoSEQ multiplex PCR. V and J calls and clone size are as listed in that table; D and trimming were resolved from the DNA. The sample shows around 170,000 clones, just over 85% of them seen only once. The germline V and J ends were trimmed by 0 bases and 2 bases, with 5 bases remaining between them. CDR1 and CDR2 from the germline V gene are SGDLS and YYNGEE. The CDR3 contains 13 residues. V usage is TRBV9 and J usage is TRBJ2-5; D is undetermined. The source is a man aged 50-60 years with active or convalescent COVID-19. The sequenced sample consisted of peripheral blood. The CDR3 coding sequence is TGTGCCAGCAGCGTAGCCTTTCAAGAGACCCAGTACTTC. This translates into CASSVAFQETQYF.